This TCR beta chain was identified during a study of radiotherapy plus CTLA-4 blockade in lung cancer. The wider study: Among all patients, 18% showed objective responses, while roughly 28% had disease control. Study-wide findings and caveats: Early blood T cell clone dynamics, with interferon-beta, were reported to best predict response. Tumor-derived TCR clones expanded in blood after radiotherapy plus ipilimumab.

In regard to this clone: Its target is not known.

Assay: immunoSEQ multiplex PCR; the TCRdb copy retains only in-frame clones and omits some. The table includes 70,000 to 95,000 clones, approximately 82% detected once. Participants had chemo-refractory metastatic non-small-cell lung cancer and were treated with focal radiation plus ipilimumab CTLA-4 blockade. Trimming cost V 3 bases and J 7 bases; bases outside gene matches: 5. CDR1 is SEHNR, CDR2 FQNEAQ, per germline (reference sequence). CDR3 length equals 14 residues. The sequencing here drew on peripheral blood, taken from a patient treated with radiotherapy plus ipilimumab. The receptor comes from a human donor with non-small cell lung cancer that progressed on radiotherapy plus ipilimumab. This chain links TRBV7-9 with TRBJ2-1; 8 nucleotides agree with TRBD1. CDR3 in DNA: TGTGCCAGCAGCTTCGACAGGGGTAGGAATGAGCAGTTCTTC. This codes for CASSFDRGRNEQFF. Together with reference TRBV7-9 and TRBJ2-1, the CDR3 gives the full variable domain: DTGVSQNPRHKITKRGQNVTFRCDPISEHNRLYWYRQTLGQGPEFLTYFQNEAQLEKSRLLSDRFSAERPKGSFSTLEIQRTEQGDSAMYLCASSFDRGRNEQFFGPGTRLTVL.